This TCR beta chain was recorded in a study of T cell changes during pregnancy in multiple sclerosis. Data came from immunoSEQ multiplex PCR; TCRdb stores just in-frame clones and leaves some out. The table records 55,000 to 85,000 clones, roughly nine tenths of them present only once. This clone has a handful of counts. Trimming shortened V by 1 base and J by 6 bases, and 25 bases separated the two germline ends. The CDR3 sequence is 19 residues long. Germline CDR1 SGHNT, CDR2 YENEEA. The sample was peripheral blood, taken in the third trimester of pregnancy. The sequence derives from a female donor with multiple sclerosis, enrolled in a pregnancy study. This rearrangement joins TRBV11-3 to TRBJ2-1, with D possibly being TRBD1 (6 bases). DNA for the CDR3: TGTGCCAGCAGCTTAGTAGTGGGGGCCTCCCCCAAGTCCGGCAATGAGCAGTTCTTC. Translated: CASSLVVGASPKSGNEQFF.